This T cell receptor beta chain was documented in a study of a mutant IDH1 vaccine in newly diagnosed glioma. Study background: Those enrolled had earlier been treated with radiotherapy, temozolomide, or both, mostly both.

Produced via immunoSEQ multiplex PCR; TCRdb's table is partial and in-frame only. The table has over 75,000 clones, about 90% seen once. Time point here: baseline, week 1 (first vaccination visit). The sample's treatment: pre-vaccination baseline after standard-of-care therapy. CDR3 size: 17 residues. V trimming: 3 bases; J trimming: 1 base; junction bases outside the gene matches: 9. From germline, CDR1 is SGHRS and CDR2 YFSETQ. The origin of this receptor is a woman aged 45-65 years with glioma. The chain links TRBV5-1 to TRBJ1-3, with TRBD1 identical over 8 bases. Sequenced material: PBMCs, taken from a glioma patient treated with radiotherapy, temozolomide or both. CDR3 sequence: CASSSGTGGFSGNTIYF. The CDR3 DNA follows: TGCGCCAGCAGCTCCGGGACAGGCGGATTTTCTGGAAACACCATATATTTT. Full variable domain (rest looked up from reference TRBV5-1 and TRBJ1-3): KAGVTQTPRYLIKTRGQQVTLSCSPISGHRSVSWYQQTPGQGLQFLFEYFSETQRNKGNFPGRFSGRQFSNSRSEMNVSTLELGDSALYLCASSSGTGGFSGNTIYFGEGSWLTVV.